This T cell receptor (beta chain) was observed in a study of blood T cell repertoires in COVID-19. The table came from immunoSEQ multiplex PCR; TCRdb's copy has only in-frame clones and leaves some out. The sample carries 130,000 to 150,000 clones, 84% recorded once. This clone was counted at least ten times. CDR1 SGHNT and CDR2 YYREEE come from the germline V gene (reference sequence). The CDR3 has 15 amino acids. Trimming removed 3 bases from V and 5 bases from J; junction bases left unmatched: 7. Adults between roughly 18 and 95 years of age took part from under 30 US areas. The chain combines TRBV5-4 with TRBJ1-1; 10 bases line up with TRBD1. The sequenced sample was PBMCs or T cells enriched from blood (not recorded which). The sequence came from a woman aged 50 to 60 who had been exposed to COVID-19. CDR3 in DNA: TGTGCCAGCAGCTACGACAGGGGGCCGGGGACTGAAGCTTTCTTT. Translation: CASSYDRGPGTEAFF.